The next 27 T cell receptor beta chains were all read from a single sample in a study of T cell changes during pregnancy in multiple sclerosis. Libraries were prepared by immunoSEQ multiplex PCR; TCRdb keeps only in-frame clonotypes and omits some of them. The sample lists about 69,000 clones; around 94% were seen once. This specimen was peripheral blood, taken in the third trimester of pregnancy. Source of these receptors: a female donor in good health, enrolled as a control in a pregnancy study.

The chain recombines TRBV12-5 with TRBJ2-3; D may be TRBD1 (6 bases). The CDR3 runs 15 residues. In germline, CDR1 is LGHNT, CDR2 FRNRAP. V gave up 0 bases and J gave up 5 bases, with 12 bases separating them. The CDR3 region has the DNA TGTGCTAGTGGTTTGGTTACAGGGTGGGGAGATACGCAGTATTTT. Amino acid sequence: CASGLVTGWGDTQYF.

The V and J genes are TRBV10-3 and TRBJ2-1; tentatively, D is TRBD2 (6 bases). There are 12 residues in the CDR3. V was shortened by 4 bases and J by 9 bases, with 10 bases between the two germline ends. Germline assignment: CDR1 ENHRY and CDR2 SYGVKD. This chain's CDR3 is CAISGRGLEQFF. The DNA of the CDR3 is TGTGCCATCAGTGGAAGGGGACTTGAGCAGTTCTTC.

The rearrangement links TRBV4-1 to TRBJ2-1; 7 bases fit TRBD1. CDR1 is MGHRA, CDR2 YSYEKL, per germline. The CDR3 consists of 12 residues. V was clipped by 5 bases and J by 8 bases; unmatched bases: 3. The CDR3 nucleotides are TGCGCCAGCAGCGGTGACAGGGATGAGCAGTTCTTC. This encodes CASSGDRDEQFF.

V usage is TRBV19 and J usage is TRBJ1-4; perhaps TRBD1 as D (6 bases). The germline V gene has CDR1 LNHDA and CDR2 SQIVND (reference sequence). The CDR3 extends over 13 amino acids. V lost 5 bases to trimming and J lost 7 bases, with 11 bases between them. Written as DNA, the CDR3 is TGTGCCAGTAGTTTCCGGGACACTGAAAAACTGTTTTTT. Translation: CASSFRDTEKLFF. The whole variable domain, filled in from reference TRBV19 and TRBJ1-4, reads DGGITQSPKYLFRKEGQNVTLSCEQNLNHDAMYWYRQDPGQGLRLIYYSQIVNDFQKGDIAEGYSVSREKKESFPLTVTSAQKNPTAFYLCASSFRDTEKLFFGSGTQLSVL.

This chain links TRBV11-2 with TRBJ2-5; D perhaps matches TRBD1 (6 bases). The CDR3 has 14 amino acids. In germline, CDR1 is SGHAT, CDR2 FQNNGV. V was pared by 5 bases and J by 3 bases, with 13 bases between. The CDR3 spells CASSVGQQKETQYF. CDR3 coding DNA: TGTGCCAGCAGCGTGGGACAACAGAAAGAGACCCAGTACTTC.

The chain joins TRBV27 to TRBJ1-4; a possible D gene is TRBD1 (5 bases). Trimming removed 0 bases from V and 2 bases from J, with 7 bases in between. The germline V gene has CDR1 MNHEY and CDR2 SMNVEV (reference sequence). This CDR3 is built from 15 residues. CDR3 loop: CASSLSRGTNEKLFF. DNA of the CDR3: TGTGCCAGCAGTTTATCCCGGGGGACTAATGAAAAACTGTTTTTT.

This rearrangement joins TRBV11-2 to TRBJ2-1; no clear D gene. The CDR3 contains 13 residues. CDR1 and CDR2 from the germline V gene are SGHAT and FQNNGV. Trimming pared 0 bases from V and 10 bases from J, leaving 10 bases between. CDR3 coding DNA: TGTGCCAGCAGCTTAGATCTTAGCCGGGAGCAGTTCTTC. As protein: CASSLDLSREQFF.

This chain links TRBV27 with TRBJ2-7, with D unclear. This CDR3 has 16 amino acids. Germline CDR1 is MNHEY and CDR2 is SMNVEV (reference sequence). Trimming removed 5 bases from V and 4 bases from J, with 21 bases in between. CDR3 residues: CASSPLVAAGAYEQYF. CDR3 DNA: TGTGCCAGCAGTCCCCTTGTCGCCGCTGGAGCTTACGAGCAGTACTTC.

The rearrangement uses TRBV7-9 and TRBJ1-1; D unresolved. CDR1 is SEHNR and CDR2 is FQNEAQ in the germline V gene (reference sequence). Between the trimmed V and J ends, which lost 3 bases and 3 bases, there was a span of 5 bases. The CDR3 extends over 12 amino acids. For the CDR3, the DNA is TGTGCCAGCAGCTTTATAGACACTGAAGCTTTCTTT. This codes for CASSFIDTEAFF.

The chain employs TRBV9 and TRBJ2-7, with TRBD2 identical over 8 bases. Trimming cost V 4 bases and J 3 bases; bases outside gene matches: 6. The germline V gene encodes CDR1 SGDLS and CDR2 YYNGEE. CDR3 size: 14 residues. The CDR3 sequence: CASSKAGDYYEQYF. The CDR3 nucleotides are TGTGCCAGCAGCAAAGCGGGGGATTACTACGAGCAGTACTTC.

V gene TRBV11-2 combines with J gene TRBJ1-1, with 8 bases matching TRBD1. V was clipped by 1 base and J by 11 bases; unmatched bases: 12. The length of the CDR3 is 15 residues. Looked up from germline, CDR1 is SGHAT and CDR2 is FQNNGV. The CDR3 here is CASSLGMVGQGRAFF. The DNA for the CDR3 is TGTGCCAGCAGCTTAGGAATGGTAGGACAGGGACGCGCTTTCTTT.

The V call is TRBV7-3, the J call TRBJ2-2; D may be TRBD1 (6 bases). The germline V gene has CDR1 SGHTA and CDR2 FQGTGA. The CDR3 length is 18 residues. The V end was cut by 5 bases, the J end by 4 bases, with 23 bases between. CDR3 sequence (DNA): TGTGCCAGCAGCCTTCGGGCGTGGACAGCAGACTTCACCGGGGAGCTGTTTTTT. Protein product: CASSLRAWTADFTGELFF.

The chain joins TRBV5-1 to TRBJ2-1; 10 positions match TRBD2. The CDR3 length is 15 residues. The V and J ends lost 4 bases and 2 bases, in that order; junction bases with no gene match: 3. From germline, CDR1 is SGHRS and CDR2 YFSETQ. Written as DNA, the CDR3 is TGCGCCAGCAGCGTGAGCGGGGGGGCCTACAATGAGCAGTTCTTC. Translated, it gives CASSVSGGAYNEQFF. Looking up the rest from reference TRBV5-1 and TRBJ2-1 gives the full variable domain: KAGVTQTPRYLIKTRGQQVTLSCSPISGHRSVSWYQQTPGQGLQFLFEYFSETQRNKGNFPGRFSGRQFSNSRSEMNVSTLELGDSALYLCASSVSGGAYNEQFFGPGTRLTVL.

J is TRBJ2-1 and V is TRBV7-2; 7 nucleotides line up with TRBD2. Germline CDR1 SGHTA, CDR2 FQGNSA. Trimming removed 1 base from V and 3 bases from J; junction bases left unmatched: 3. The CDR3 consists of 15 residues. The CDR3 coding sequence is TGTGCCAGCAGCTTAGTGGCTAGCGGCTACAATGAGCAGTTCTTC. It yields the protein CASSLVASGYNEQFF.

The chain combines TRBV30 with TRBJ2-5; 7 positions agree with TRBD2. Germline V gene lookup returns CDR1 GTSNPN and CDR2 SVGIG (reference sequence). Germline trimming cut 1 base from V and 3 bases from J; bases unmatched to any gene: 2. The CDR3 has 13 amino acids. The CDR3 coding sequence is TGTGCCTGGAGTGGTCTAGCGGAAGAGACCCAGTACTTC. Its translation: CAWSGLAEETQYF. Full variable domain (remainder filled in from reference TRBV30 and TRBJ2-5): SQTIHQWPATLVQPVGSPLSLECTVEGTSNPNLYWYRQAAGRGLQLLFYSVGIGQISSEVPQNLSASRPQDRQFILSSKKLLLSDSGFYLCAWSGLAEETQYFGPGTRLLVL.

The chain joins TRBV28 to TRBJ1-2, with a possible D match to TRBD1 (6 bases). V lost 3 bases to trimming and J lost 5 bases, with 13 bases between them. CDR1 and CDR2 from the germline V gene are MDHEN and SYDVKM. CDR3 length: 14 amino acids. The CDR3: CASSFGGAGYGYTF. CDR3 DNA sequence: TGTGCCAGCAGTTTTGGGGGGGCGGGGTATGGCTACACCTTC.

This sequence joins TRBV6-4 and TRBJ2-3, with a weak D call TRBD1 (6 bases). There are 14 residues in the CDR3. From germline, CDR1 is MRHNA and CDR2 SNTAGT. V lost 1 base, J lost 4 bases, and 9 bases lay in between. As DNA, the CDR3 is TGTGCCAGCAGTGACTTCAGGGGCGCAGATACGCAGTATTTT. Protein: CASSDFRGADTQYF.

The V gene is TRBV7-3, the J gene TRBJ2-3, with 9 bases identical to TRBD2. The V and J ends lost 5 bases and 4 bases, in that order; junction bases with no gene match: 4. The CDR3 extends over 14 amino acids. Germline CDR1 SGHTA, CDR2 FQGTGA. The CDR3 sequence: CASSTRGGADTQYF. The CDR3 coding sequence is TGTGCCAGCAGCACCCGCGGGGGGGCAGATACGCAGTATTTT.

This chain connects TRBV2 to TRBJ2-7; D is perhaps TRBD1 (5 bases). Trimming took off 6 bases at V and 3 bases at J, with 9 bases between the two ends. This CDR3 has 12 residues. The germline CDR1 and CDR2 sequences are SNHLY and FYNNEI. The CDR3 sequence: CASRGADYEQYF. The CDR3 coding sequence is TGTGCCAGCAGAGGGGCAGACTACGAGCAGTACTTC.

The chain employs TRBV6-5 and TRBJ1-6; no firm D call. CDR3 size: 16 residues. Germline CDR1 is MNHEY and CDR2 is SVGAGI. Trimming cost V 2 bases and J 6 bases, with 14 bases left between them. In DNA form, the CDR3 reads TGTGCCAGCAGTTACCGCCCGCTGGTGGCTAATTCACCCCTCCACTTT. Translating gives CASSYRPLVANSPLHF.

The chain has TRBV7-2 and TRBJ2-3; 7 positions match TRBD2. CDR1 and CDR2 from the germline V gene are SGHTA and FQGNSA. Trimming removed 4 bases from V and 2 bases from J; junction bases left unmatched: 15. The CDR3 has 18 residues. The CDR3 DNA sequence: TGTGCCAGCAGCTGGACATCTAGCGGAGTGAGTGTCACAGATACGCAGTATTTT. Its protein is CASSWTSSGVSVTDTQYF.

V and J are TRBV7-9 and TRBJ2-3; a weak D match, TRBD2 (5 bases). The CDR3 is 12 amino acids. The V end lost 1 base, the J end lost 10 bases, and 9 bases lay between the germline ends. Germline V CDR1 and CDR2: SEHNR, FQNEAQ (reference sequence). The CDR3: CASSLEIGAQYF. The CDR3 DNA is TGTGCCAGCAGCTTAGAGATCGGGGCGCAGTATTTT. The full variable domain, its missing parts supplied by reference TRBV7-9 and TRBJ2-3, is DTGVSQNPRHKITKRGQNVTFRCDPISEHNRLYWYRQTLGQGPEFLTYFQNEAQLEKSRLLSDRFSAERPKGSFSTLEIQRTEQGDSAMYLCASSLEIGAQYFGPGTRLTVL.

The chain is built from TRBV5-1 and TRBJ1-4; D call uncertain. The CDR3 extends over 15 amino acids. Germline V gene sequence: CDR1 SGHRS, CDR2 YFSETQ. The V end lost 4 bases, the J end lost 8 bases, and 18 bases lay between the germline ends. Here the CDR3 DNA reads TGCGCCAGCAGCCCGTCGGACGGGAACTCCGAAAAACTGTTTTTT. It encodes CASSPSDGNSEKLFF.

The genes are TRBV7-9 and TRBJ1-1; TRBD1 agrees at 7 bases. The CDR3 contains 14 residues. After removal of 6 bases from V and 3 bases from J, the junction contained 7 bases not matched to a gene. CDR1 and CDR2 (germline): SEHNR, FQNEAQ (reference sequence). The CDR3 sequence: CASSSTGLDTEAFF. Here the CDR3 DNA reads TGTGCCAGCAGTTCGACAGGGTTGGACACTGAAGCTTTCTTT. The full variable domain, with the rest looked up from reference TRBV7-9 and TRBJ1-1, is DTGVSQNPRHKITKRGQNVTFRCDPISEHNRLYWYRQTLGQGPEFLTYFQNEAQLEKSRLLSDRFSAERPKGSFSTLEIQRTEQGDSAMYLCASSSTGLDTEAFFGQGTRLTVV.

The J gene is TRBJ2-4, the V gene TRBV5-5; D might be TRBD2 (6 bases). V lost 4 bases and J lost 1, with 21 bases in between. Germline V gene sequence: CDR1 SGHKS, CDR2 YYEKEE (reference sequence). The CDR3 sequence is 18 residues long. The CDR3 sequence: CASSVRLDYLVAKNIQYF. The CDR3 DNA reads as TGTGCCAGCAGCGTTCGGTTGGACTACTTGGTGGCCAAAAACATTCAGTACTTC.

The chain links TRBV12-5 to TRBJ1-6, with 9 bases that match TRBD1. V gave up 4 bases and J gave up 7 bases; unmatched junction bases: 2. This CDR3 comprises 14 residues. Per the germline V gene, CDR1 is LGHNT and CDR2 is FRNRAP. The chain's CDR3 is CASGWGTGNSPLHF. DNA of the CDR3: TGTGCTAGTGGTTGGGGGACAGGGAATTCACCCCTCCACTTT.

The chain combines TRBV7-2 with TRBJ2-1, with D hard to call. Germline assignment: CDR1 SGHTA and CDR2 FQGNSA. The CDR3 has 12 residues. The V end lost 5 bases, the J end lost 8 bases, and 10 bases lay between the germline ends. The CDR3 sequence: CASSPTQYEQFF. The CDR3 DNA is TGTGCCAGCAGCCCAACCCAGTATGAGCAGTTCTTC. Full variable domain (missing parts from reference TRBV7-2 and TRBJ2-1): GAGVSQSPSNKVTEKGKDVELRCDPISGHTALYWYRQSLGQGLEFLIYFQGNSAPDKSGLPSDRFSAERTGGSVSTLTIQRTQQEDSAVYLCASSPTQYEQFFGPGTRLTVL.